This TCR beta chain was sequenced for a study of T cell responses to AZD1222 COVID-19 vaccine. Study information: Combined were second doses at about 4 or about 12 weeks. Study outcomes and limitations: An increase in Spike-specific TCR breadth and depth was observed after two AZD1222 doses.

Concerning this clone itself: Antigen unknown.

This table comes from immunoSEQ multiplex PCR, and its TCRdb copy is limited to in-frame clones, with some not included. Of approximately 110,000 clones listed, around 87% are singletons. The sequence came from an adult in good health. This specimen consisted of peripheral blood, obtained on day 0 of AZD1222 vaccination.

The CDR3 nucleotides are TGCGCCAGCCGTCCCGAATTCAGGGGAGGGACCTACGAGCAGTACTTC. This codes for CASRPEFRGGTYEQYF. J is TRBJ2-7 and V is TRBV4-3; D possibly corresponds to TRBD2 (7 bases). V was shortened by 8 bases and J by 2 bases, with 22 bases between the two germline ends. Germline CDR1 LGHNA, CDR2 YSLEER. This CDR3 has 16 residues.